The sequence of this TCR beta chain was determined in a study of blood T cell repertoires in COVID-19 (dated by TCRdb to the early 2020s). For the wider study: Collaborator samples came from the United States, Italy and Spain and covered acute and convalescent phases of COVID-19. The repertoires were released in a freely available public database intended as a resource for research on the immune response to SARS-CoV-2. Deeply sampled blood TCRbeta repertoires from subjects exposed to, actively infected with, or recovered from COVID-19 were included in the dataset. Samples were obtained from the ongoing ImmuneRACE study (first 160 participants) and from 1,200 or so subjects provided by 6 global collaborators. Sample metadata almost always included a de-identified subject ID, COVID-19 status, age in years and sex. The material from the prospective study consisted of cDNA or gDNA derived from T cells, B-cell-depleted T cells, or PBMCs. Where available, HLA class I and class II types were obtained from metadata supplied by the sample provider rather than from assay-based typing.

TCRbeta CDR3 regions were amplified from genomic DNA using the immunoSEQ Assay, a bias-controlled multiplex PCR. The original pipeline was this. The number of nucleated cells in each sample was estimated by amplification of reference gene primers within the assay. To quantify the absolute abundance of each unique TCRbeta CDR3 rearrangement, sequence reads were collapsed and filtered. For each sample, productive Simpson clonality was calculated as the square root of Simpson's diversity index over productive rearrangements. Sourced from immuneACCESS, this table was stored by TCRdb with only in-frame sequences that have V and J called. A share of the clones is absent; for the studies checked, an unresolved V gene accounts for under half, and the remainder has no known explanation. Clone size and the V and J calls come from that table; the DNA yielded D and trimming. Within this sample are about 140,000 clones, with about 85% of them counted one time only. The top ten clonotypes cover approximately 2.5% of the sample.

Concerning this clone itself: Its antigen specificity is not known. No base-level quality is on record; no much larger clone is a single base apart.

The paper as a whole reports these results and caveats: Clinical and demographic metadata were provided uncurated, with the amount varying by source and participant.

Compared with germline, V lacks 6 bases and J lacks 5 bases; bases without a gene match: 3. From a lookup of the germline V gene, CDR1 and CDR2 are ENHRY and SYGVKD. The CDR3, from cysteine to phenylalanine, totals 12 residues. Just CDR3 DNA is preserved here, 36 bases in frame from base 1. In Seattle, one collaborating source enrolled patients while the infection was active and tracked those patients longitudinally over the course of disease. Collaborating institutions collected whole blood in K2EDTA tubes following their own protocols. For TCRbeta analysis, collaborators shipped samples as frozen whole blood, isolated PBMCs, or DNA extracted from either of those sample types.

Sequenced sample: peripheral blood. The rearranged segments are TRBV10-3 and TRBJ1-1; 7 nucleotides in the junction match TRBD1. The receptor was isolated from a human donor with COVID-19, enrolled during active disease. The donor label of this sample is uncertain. This receptor carries the CDR3 CAIRSQGTEAFF. The nucleotide sequence reads as follows: TGTGCCATCAGGTCACAGGGGACTGAAGCTTTCTTT.